Included here is one TCR beta chain sequence, with context. This specimen comes from a study of blood T cell repertoires in COVID-19. Study-wide context: The United States, Italy and Spain supplied acute and convalescent COVID-19 samples.

Participants were aged about 18 to 100 years from more than 20 US areas. Participants' reported clinical history set cohort assignment. As handled by the study authors: Nucleated cell counts were estimated from reference gene primer amplification. Some clones are missing from TCRdb's copy, which holds only in-frame ones; the method was immunoSEQ multiplex PCR. That table supplies the V and J calls and clone size; D and trimming were determined from the DNA. Counted here are around 360,000 clones, roughly 87% occurring once; the ten biggest clones make up almost 3%. The sequencing sample was made of PBMCs or T cells enriched from blood (not recorded which). The clonotype originates from a woman in her thirties who had recovered from COVID-19.

The CDR3 protein is CASSKDISYEQYF. As DNA, the CDR3 is TGTGCCAGCAGCAAGGACATCTCCTACGAGCAGTACTTC. The gene calls are TRBV14 and TRBJ2-7; perhaps TRBD1 as D (5 bases). V gave up 5 bases and J gave up 0 bases, with 8 bases separating them. There are 13 residues in the CDR3. Germline assignment: CDR1 SGHDN and CDR2 FVKESK.